What follows describes a single T cell receptor beta chain. J lost 4 bases, V lost 0 bases, and 7 bases had no gene match. Germline V gives CDR1 SGHRS, CDR2 YFSETQ. This CDR3 contains 17 residues. The sample is drawn from a study of blood T cell repertoires in COVID-19. Across the whole study: Samples representing acute and convalescent COVID-19 were sourced from the United States, Italy and Spain. In each case, the material was cDNA or gDNA derived from T cells, B-cell-depleted T cells, or PBMCs.

Original methodology: For nucleated cells, counts were estimated from reference gene primer amplification. Produced via immunoSEQ multiplex PCR; TCRdb's table is partial and in-frame only. Clone size and the V and J calls come from that table; the DNA yielded D and trimming. The table shows 200,000 to 250,000 clones, with approximately 80% occurring only once. The clonotype was recovered from an elderly woman with active or convalescent COVID-19. J is TRBJ1-3 and V is TRBV5-1, with 10 bases that match TRBD1. Input material: peripheral blood. The CDR3 spells CASSLATGGSRGNTIYF. The CDR3 coding sequence is TGCGCCAGCAGCTTGGCGACAGGGGGCTCCAGAGGAAACACCATATATTTT.